Here is one T cell receptor (beta chain) with its context. Its antigen is unknown. This specimen belongs to a study of shared clonotypes between healthy human individuals. The method was immunoSEQ multiplex PCR; TCRdb's version includes in-frame clones alone and lacks a portion of them. The sample consists of approximately 720,000 clones, roughly 78% of them appearing once. The study's findings and limits: The low donor count limited represented genetic and exposure-history diversity. Clonotypes that were shared across a handful of donors made up approximately 5% of naive CD4 clonotypes.

Trimming removed 6 bases at V and 3 bases at J, with 14 bases between. Germline assignment: CDR1 MNHNS and CDR2 SASEGT. The CDR3 is 14 residues long. This TCR derives from a woman aged 30 to 39 in good health. The chain is built from TRBV6-1 and TRBJ1-1; maybe TRBD1 (5 bases). The sequencing sample was made of memory CD4+ T cells sorted from blood. Regarding subset: CD45RA-negative fraction. The CDR3 DNA reads TGTGCCAGCAGGGGAACGGGACTGTACACTGAAGCTTTCTTT. Its translation is CASRGTGLYTEAFF.